This T cell receptor beta chain came from a study of T cell repertoires in cytomegalovirus infection. Overall study: Newly reported HLA-C-restricted and thoroughly characterized HLA-B-restricted CMV epitopes were employed. Matching HLA type and CMV infection were both indicated by public TCR beta signatures.

General observations from the study: Summed frequency of public TCR beta families distinguished CMV carriers with the relevant HLA. HLA-C-restricted CMV clonotypes gave the most frequent clonotype in two of eight donors.

V gave up 1 base and J gave up 4 bases; unmatched junction bases: 5. Germline lookup yields CDR1 SGHKS and CDR2 YYEKEE (reference sequence). The CDR3 has 16 amino acids. One entry per CDR3 protein, called by TCRdb with MiXCR from the reads. This sample has about 770,000 distinct CDR3 sequences, with roughly 28% found just once. In regard to this clonotype: No antigen is known for it.

The chain has TRBV5-5 and TRBJ2-2; the match to TRBD2 covers 9 bases. Here the sequenced sample was cultured CD8+ T cells from PBMCs, taken from culture after CMV antigen stimulation. The clonotype originates from a human donor in good health (CMV status not recorded). Some clones in this sample may be carry-over from other donors' samples. Here the CDR3 DNA reads TGTGCCAGCAGCTTGTTAGCGGGGGACTCCACCGGGGAGCTGTTTTTT. Translation gives CASSLLAGDSTGELFF.